The entry that follows covers one T cell receptor (beta chain) sequence. What it binds is unknown. The data stem from a study of cytomegalovirus exposure and HLA in healthy donors. The wider study: Among the roughly 400 donors who were genotyped, 81% fell in the genetic ancestry cluster that is associated with self-reported Caucasian donors. Whole-study findings and limits: V- and J-gene trimming of TCR beta was linked (in a later analysis) to a missense DCLRE1C variant. Rare TCR sequences predominated, though certain public TCRs were found in many donors.

The length of the CDR3 is 13 residues. The V end lost 5 bases, the J end lost 0 bases, and 7 bases lay between the germline ends. Germline CDR1 and CDR2: MNHEY and SVGAGI. PCR used 60 Vbeta primers and 13 Jbeta primers. Clones were sequenced by immunoSEQ multiplex PCR, and TCRdb holds only the in-frame ones, with some missing. The table includes about 120,000 clones, about 11% detected once. The TCR sequence derives from a woman younger than 35 in good health and CMV-seropositive. The sequencing input was PBMCs. The chain couples TRBV6-5 to TRBJ1-1; D unclear. The CDR3 sequence is CASSLVLNTEAFF. CDR3 DNA sequence: TGTGCCAGCAGTCTAGTTTTGAACACTGAAGCTTTCTTT.